The 32 T cell receptor beta chains given below trace back to one sample, sequenced in a study of blood T cell repertoires in COVID-19. Sequenced by immunoSEQ multiplex PCR; TCRdb stores in-frame clones only, minus some. The sample shows about 480,000 clones, around nine tenths of them seen only once. Material: PBMCs or T cells enriched from blood (not recorded which). These receptor sequences come from a woman aged 40 to 49 who had recovered from COVID-19.

The chain carries TRBV10-1 and TRBJ2-1, with D perhaps TRBD2 (5 bases). Germline loops: CDR1 WNHNN, CDR2 SYGVQD (reference sequence). V was shortened by 2 bases and J by 2 bases, with 10 bases between the two germline ends. The CDR3 totals 15 residues. The CDR3 DNA follows: TGCGCCAGCAGTGAGATCGGGATGGCCTACAATGAGCAGTTCTTC. This sequence encodes CASSEIGMAYNEQFF.

The chain has TRBV29-1 and TRBJ1-2; D is possibly TRBD1 (6 bases). The CDR3 sequence is 16 residues long. Trimming pared 3 bases from V and 0 bases from J, leaving 17 bases between. Germline V lookup: CDR1 SQVTM, CDR2 ANQGSEA. The CDR3: CSVDGDTYGANYGYTF. CDR3 nucleotides: TGCAGCGTTGATGGGGACACATATGGAGCTAACTATGGCTACACCTTC.

This clone was seen a handful of times. J is TRBJ1-1 and V is TRBV29-1; 7 nucleotides agree with TRBD1. This CDR3 is 16 amino acids long. The germline V gene encodes CDR1 SQVTM and CDR2 ANQGSEA. J lost 1 base, V lost 6 bases, and 14 bases had no gene match. The chain's CDR3 is CSVRQRQGWWNTEAFF. CDR3 DNA: TGCAGCGTCCGCCAACGACAGGGCTGGTGGAACACTGAAGCTTTCTTT.

The chain carries TRBV29-1 and TRBJ2-1; 9 bases agree with TRBD2. Trimming cost V 8 bases and J 9 bases; bases outside gene matches: 8. The CDR3 is made up of 12 amino acids. Germline CDR1 is SQVTM and CDR2 is ANQGSEA. CDR3 protein: CSSGGRGGEQFF. The CDR3 coding sequence is TGCAGCTCAGGCGGGAGGGGGGGTGAGCAGTTCTTC.

The V gene is TRBV11-2, the J gene TRBJ1-5; 7 bases are shared with TRBD1. This CDR3 spans 17 amino acids. The V gene end was trimmed by 1 base and the J gene end by 4 bases; junction bases not matched to a gene: 10. Germline CDR1 reads SGHAT; CDR2 reads FQNNGV. The CDR3 here is CASSLVDREDPNQPQHF. In DNA, the CDR3 is TGTGCCAGCAGCTTAGTTGACAGGGAAGACCCTAATCAGCCCCAGCATTTT.

This clone was counted between two and nine times. V and J are TRBV9 and TRBJ1-2, with a weak D call TRBD1 (6 bases). V shed 0 bases and J shed 2 bases, with 14 bases lying between them. CDR1 and CDR2 (germline): SGDLS, YYNGEE. The CDR3 sequence is 16 residues long. The CDR3 sequence: CASSVAGYRENYGYTF. The CDR3 bases are TGTGCCAGCAGCGTAGCCGGGTACAGGGAAAACTATGGCTACACCTTC.

V is TRBV6-5 and J is TRBJ2-2; 7 bases are shared with TRBD1. Germline-derived CDR1 and CDR2 are MNHEY and SVGAGI. V gave up 5 bases and J gave up 4 bases; unmatched junction bases: 7. This CDR3 has 15 residues. The CDR3 region is CASSIGGATTGELFF. In DNA form, the CDR3 reads TGTGCCAGCAGTATAGGGGGCGCGACCACCGGGGAGCTGTTTTTT.

The gene calls are TRBV5-6 and TRBJ2-7; D possibly corresponds to TRBD2 (5 bases). The V gene's germline CDR1 is SGHDT and CDR2 YYEEEE. The CDR3 loop spans 12 amino acids. V lost 7 bases to trimming and J lost 9 bases, with 17 bases between them. The CDR3 bases are TGTGCCAGCGAGAGGACCCAAGGGAGGCAGTACTTC. It codes for CASERTQGRQYF.

The chain is built from TRBV6-1 and TRBJ1-2; D gene unclear. The germline gives CDR1 MNHNS, CDR2 SASEGT. This CDR3 region has 15 residues. Trimming stripped 7 bases from V and 5 bases from J, with 20 bases between. In DNA form, the CDR3 reads TGTGCCAGCAACATTCAAGAGCAGGTCATTTATGGCTACACCTTC. Protein: CASNIQEQVIYGYTF.

This clone was picked up one time. The rearrangement links TRBV11-3 to TRBJ2-5; 9 bases are shared with TRBD2. The CDR3 has 17 amino acids. The V and J ends lost 5 bases and 2 bases, in that order; junction bases with no gene match: 12. Per germline, CDR1 SGHNT and CDR2 YENEEA. The CDR3 sequence: CASSLSALAGPQETQYF. The DNA for the CDR3 is TGTGCCAGCAGCCTCTCCGCCCTAGCGGGGCCACAAGAGACCCAGTACTTC.

This chain uses TRBV5-1 with TRBJ2-7, with D maybe TRBD2 (6 bases). This CDR3 has 14 residues. V dropped 4 bases and J dropped 6 bases, with 17 bases sitting between them. The germline V gene encodes CDR1 SGHRS and CDR2 YFSETQ. CDR3 nucleotides: TGCGCCAGCAGCCCCTTAGCGGACCCCCTCGAGCAGTACTTC. Translation: CASSPLADPLEQYF.

This clone was seen only a few times. In DNA form, the CDR3 reads TGTGCCAGTAGTGTCGGGGTACCCCAGCCCCAGCATTTT. Translated, it gives CASSVGVPQPQHF. This rearrangement joins TRBV19 to TRBJ1-5; D unresolved. The CDR3 has 13 residues. Germline assignment: CDR1 LNHDA and CDR2 SQIVND (reference sequence). V lost 5 bases and J lost 7, with 12 bases in between.

CDR3 amino acids: CASSQTGQGRSEAFF. In DNA, the CDR3 is TGCGCCAGCAGCCAGACTGGACAGGGACGCTCTGAAGCTTTCTTT. This chain uses TRBV4-1 with TRBJ1-1; 8 bases agree with TRBD1. The CDR3 is 15 amino acids. Germline CDR1 and CDR2: MGHRA and YSYEKL. V was pared by 3 bases and J by 6 bases, with 9 bases of the junction left unmatched.

The J gene is TRBJ1-2, the V gene TRBV18; D may be TRBD1 (6 bases). From germline, CDR1 is KGHSH and CDR2 LQKENI. Trimming cost V 5 bases and J 13 bases, with 14 bases left between them. The CDR3 totals 11 residues. For the CDR3, the DNA is TGTGCCAGCTCAAGGGACAAACTGAGCACCTTC. The encoded protein is CASSRDKLSTF.

This clone was counted only a few times. The chain combines TRBV5-1 with TRBJ1-6, with D uncertain. Germline V lookup: CDR1 SGHRS, CDR2 YFSETQ. The CDR3 runs 13 residues. V lost 0 bases and J lost 9, with 7 bases in between. In nucleotides, the CDR3 is TGCGCCAGCAGCTTGGACAGCCGTTCACCCCTCCACTTT. Protein product: CASSLDSRSPLHF.

This clone was detected only once. V is TRBV10-1 and J is TRBJ2-7; 11 positions match TRBD2. The CDR3 extends over 13 amino acids. J gave up 2 bases and V 8 bases, and 2 bases lay outside the gene matches. Germline V gives CDR1 WNHNN, CDR2 SYGVQD (reference sequence). The CDR3 protein is CASGTSGTYEQYF. The CDR3 DNA reads as TGCGCCAGCGGGACTAGCGGCACCTACGAGCAGTACTTC.

The chain joins TRBV27 to TRBJ2-5; D gene unclear. CDR3 length: 17 amino acids. The germline V gene has CDR1 MNHEY and CDR2 SMNVEV (reference sequence). V was shortened by 3 bases and J by 2 bases, with 19 bases between the two germline ends. CDR3 bases: TGTGCCAGCAGTTTTGCAGGTCTGGCGATAATTCAAGAGACCCAGTACTTC. It translates to CASSFAGLAIIQETQYF.

The chain recombines TRBV4-3 with TRBJ1-1; 10 bases line up with TRBD1. J gave up 3 bases and V 9 bases, and 7 bases lay outside the gene matches. CDR1 and CDR2 (germline): LGHNA, YSLEER. CDR3 size: 14 residues. CDR3 amino acids: CASTGQGRDTEAFF. The CDR3 coding sequence is TGCGCCAGTACGGGACAGGGGCGGGACACTGAAGCTTTCTTT.

The genes are TRBV15 and TRBJ2-5; D unclear. Germline CDR1 reads LNHNV; CDR2 reads YYDKDF (reference sequence). The V end was cut by 0 bases, the J end by 4 bases, with 9 bases between. The length of the CDR3 is 14 residues. The CDR3, as DNA: TGTGCCACCAGCAGAGATTCTAATCGAGAGACCCAGTACTTC. Amino acid sequence: CATSRDSNRETQYF. Together with reference TRBV15 and TRBJ2-5, the CDR3 gives the full variable domain: DAMVIQNPRYQVTQFGKPVTLSCSQTLNHNVMYWYQQKSSQAPKLLFHYYDKDFNNEADTPDNFQSRRPNTSFCFLDIRSPGLGDTAMYLCATSRDSNRETQYFGPGTRLLVL.

The V gene is TRBV7-8, the J gene TRBJ2-7, with 8 bases identical to TRBD1. CDR3 length: 15 amino acids. Germline values: CDR1 SGHVS, CDR2 FQNEAQ. V lost 3 bases and J lost 4; bases outside the gene matches: 8. CDR3 in DNA: TGTGCCAGCAGCTTCACCGACAGGGGAGGTTACGAGCAGTACTTC. Translation gives CASSFTDRGGYEQYF.

This chain links TRBV12-3 or TRBV12-4 with TRBJ1-1; the match to TRBD1 covers 9 bases. The CDR3 length is 13 residues. V trimming: 3 bases; J trimming: 10 bases; junction bases outside the gene matches: 6. The DNA for the CDR3 is TGTGCCAGCAGTTTTTCGGGACAGGGTCGAGCTTTCTTT. This encodes CASSFSGQGRAFF.

The chain is built from TRBV6-1 and TRBJ1-4; perhaps TRBD1 as D (6 bases). This CDR3 is 15 amino acids long. The V gene's germline CDR1 is MNHNS and CDR2 SASEGT. Trimming removed 2 bases at V and 3 bases at J, with 10 bases between. CDR3 sequence reads: CASSETYRANEKLFF. DNA for the CDR3: TGTGCCAGCAGTGAAACGTACAGGGCTAATGAAAAACTGTTTTTT.

This chain links TRBV6-2 or TRBV6-3 with TRBJ1-2; TRBD1 matches 7 bases. V gave up 2 bases and J gave up 4 bases; unmatched junction bases: 4. Germline CDR1 MNHEY, CDR2 SVGEGT. The CDR3 covers 14 residues. DNA of the CDR3: TGTGCCAGCAGTTACGTGGCAGGGGGCTATGGCTACACCTTC. Translation gives CASSYVAGGYGYTF.

This rearrangement joins TRBV14 to TRBJ2-3; no clear D gene. Trimming took off 6 bases at V and 2 bases at J, with 18 bases between the two ends. Germline CDR1 reads SGHDN; CDR2 reads FVKESK. This CDR3 contains 16 residues. In nucleotides, the CDR3 is TGTGCCAGCAGTCAGACCGTGACAAAACCCACAGATACGCAGTATTTT. Amino acids: CASSQTVTKPTDTQYF.

V and J are TRBV5-1 and TRBJ2-7, with 10 nucleotides matching TRBD2. V trimming: 4 bases; J trimming: 2 bases; junction bases outside the gene matches: 6. The CDR3 is made up of 15 amino acids. Germline lookup yields CDR1 SGHRS and CDR2 YFSETQ. The CDR3 here is CASSVGLAAPYEQYF. The CDR3 coding sequence is TGCGCCAGCAGCGTTGGACTAGCGGCACCCTACGAGCAGTACTTC.

The chain uses TRBV27 and TRBJ1-6; D possibly corresponds to TRBD1 (5 bases). The length of the CDR3 is 14 residues. V was clipped by 3 bases and J by 10 bases, with 13 bases between them. In germline, CDR1 is MNHEY, CDR2 SMNVEV (reference sequence). The CDR3 region has the DNA TGTGCCAGCAGTTTCCGACAGTCTCGCTCACCCCTCCACTTT. It encodes CASSFRQSRSPLHF.

This clone turned up a few times. The DNA of the CDR3 is TGTGCCAGCAGCAATGGGACTAAGATAAGATACAATGAGCAGTTCTTC. Amino acids: CASSNGTKIRYNEQFF. The chain combines TRBV21-1 with TRBJ2-1; TRBD2 is the table's D call and was not checked against the DNA. TRBV21-1 is a recognized pseudogene. The CDR3 loop spans 16 amino acids.

This chain connects TRBV12-5 to TRBJ2-7, with D tentatively TRBD1 (5 bases). The ends were cut back, 1 base at V and 5 bases at J, with 6 bases in the middle. Germline values: CDR1 LGHNT, CDR2 FRNRAP. This CDR3 is built from 12 residues. CDR3 in DNA: TGTGCTAGTGGTTTGGGGGGCAACGAGCAGTACTTC. Amino acids: CASGLGGNEQYF. The full variable domain, rest sourced from reference TRBV12-5 and TRBJ2-7, is DARVTQTPRHKVTEMGQEVTMRCQPILGHNTVFWYRQTMMQGLELLAYFRNRAPLDDSGMPKDRFSAEMPDATLATLKIQPSEPRDSAVYFCASGLGGNEQYFGPGTRLTVT.

This sequence joins TRBV6-4 and TRBJ2-1; 10 bases map to TRBD2. After removal of 0 bases from V and 8 bases from J, the junction contained 4 bases not matched to a gene. Germline CDR1 is MRHNA and CDR2 is SNTAGT. The CDR3 has 15 residues. CDR3 in DNA: TGTGCCAGCAGTGACTCGTCTAGCGGGAGTCATGAGCAGTTCTTC. It yields the protein CASSDSSSGSHEQFF.

The gene calls are TRBV3-1 (or the pseudogene TRBV3-2) and TRBJ2-1; no clear D gene. Germline CDR1 is LGHDT and CDR2 is YNNKEL (reference sequence). The V end was cut by 6 bases, the J end by 0 bases, with 18 bases between. The CDR3 contains 17 residues. The CDR3 loop is CASSPQEFGPSYNEQFF. The DNA for the CDR3 is TGTGCCAGCAGTCCTCAAGAGTTTGGGCCCTCCTACAATGAGCAGTTCTTC.

This clone came up once. The rearrangement uses TRBV9 and TRBJ1-1, with 7 bases identical to TRBD1. Unmatched junction bases numbered 4, after V lost 4 bases and J lost 1 base. The CDR3 is 14 residues long. Germline lookup yields CDR1 SGDLS and CDR2 YYNGEE. CDR3 region: CASSWGQKNTEAFF. Written as DNA, the CDR3 is TGTGCCAGCAGCTGGGGACAGAAGAACACTGAAGCTTTCTTT.

The CDR3 sequence is CATSFASGSNNEQFF. DNA for the CDR3: TGTGCCACCAGCTTCGCAAGCGGGAGCAATAATGAGCAGTTCTTC. The V and J genes are TRBV15 and TRBJ2-1; the match to TRBD2 covers 8 bases. The CDR3 runs 15 residues. Germline CDR1 is LNHNV and CDR2 is YYDKDF (reference sequence). V gave up 5 bases and J gave up 7 bases; unmatched junction bases: 10.